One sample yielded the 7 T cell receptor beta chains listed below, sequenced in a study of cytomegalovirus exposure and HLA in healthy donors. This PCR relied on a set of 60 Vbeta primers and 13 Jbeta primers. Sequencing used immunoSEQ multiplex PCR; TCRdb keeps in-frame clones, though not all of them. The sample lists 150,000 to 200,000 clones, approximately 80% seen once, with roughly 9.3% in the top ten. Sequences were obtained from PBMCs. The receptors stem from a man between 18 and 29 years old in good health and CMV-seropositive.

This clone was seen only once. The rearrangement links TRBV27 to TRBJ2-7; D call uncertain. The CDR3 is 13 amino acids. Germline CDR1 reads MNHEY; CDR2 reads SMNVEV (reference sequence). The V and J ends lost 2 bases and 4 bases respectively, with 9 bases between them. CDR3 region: CASSLTASYEQYF. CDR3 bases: TGTGCCAGCAGTTTAACGGCTAGTTACGAGCAGTACTTC.

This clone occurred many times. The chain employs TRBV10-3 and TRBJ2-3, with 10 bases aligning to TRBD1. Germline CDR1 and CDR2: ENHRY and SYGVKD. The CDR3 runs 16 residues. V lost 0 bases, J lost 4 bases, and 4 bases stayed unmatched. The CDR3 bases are TGTGCCATCAGTGAGTCCCCGGGACAGGGGTCAGATACGCAGTATTTT. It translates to CAISESPGQGSDTQYF.

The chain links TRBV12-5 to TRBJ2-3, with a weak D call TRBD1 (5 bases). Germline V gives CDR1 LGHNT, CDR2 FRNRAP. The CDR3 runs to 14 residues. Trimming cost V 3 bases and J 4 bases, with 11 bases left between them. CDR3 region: CASGLGVGADTQYF. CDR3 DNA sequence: TGTGCTAGTGGTTTAGGGGTAGGAGCAGATACGCAGTATTTT.

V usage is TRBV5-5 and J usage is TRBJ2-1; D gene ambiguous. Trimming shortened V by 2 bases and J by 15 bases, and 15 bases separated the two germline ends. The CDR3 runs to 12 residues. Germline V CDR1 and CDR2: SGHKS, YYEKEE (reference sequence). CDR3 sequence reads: CASSFFDGAPFF. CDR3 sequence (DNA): TGTGCCAGCAGCTTCTTTGACGGAGCCCCGTTCTTC.

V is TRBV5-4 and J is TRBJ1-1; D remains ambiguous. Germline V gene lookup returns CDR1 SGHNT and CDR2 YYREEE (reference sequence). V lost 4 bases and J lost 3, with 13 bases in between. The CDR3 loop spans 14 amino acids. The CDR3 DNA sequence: TGTGCCAGCAGCGGCCAGAGGGCGGACACTGAAGCTTTCTTT. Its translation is CASSGQRADTEAFF.

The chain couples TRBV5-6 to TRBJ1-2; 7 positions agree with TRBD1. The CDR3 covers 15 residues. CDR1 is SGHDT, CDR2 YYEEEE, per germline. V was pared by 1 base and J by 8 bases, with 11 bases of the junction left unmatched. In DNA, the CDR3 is TGTGCCAGCAGCTTGTCTGACAGGGAGGTTGCGGGCTACACCTTC. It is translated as CASSLSDREVAGYTF. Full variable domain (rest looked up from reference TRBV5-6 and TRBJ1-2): DAGVTQSPTHLIKTRGQQVTLRCSPKSGHDTVSWYQQALGQGPQFIFQYYEEEERQRGNFPDRFSGHQFPNYSSELNVNALLLGDSALYLCASSLSDREVAGYTFGSGTRLTVV.

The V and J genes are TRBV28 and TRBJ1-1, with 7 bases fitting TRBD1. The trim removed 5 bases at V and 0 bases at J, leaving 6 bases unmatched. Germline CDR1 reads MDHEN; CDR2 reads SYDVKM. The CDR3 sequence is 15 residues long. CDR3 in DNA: TGTGCCAGCAGTATCACAGGGGACCTGAACACTGAAGCTTTCTTT. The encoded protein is CASSITGDLNTEAFF.